Below, one T cell receptor beta chain is given with its context. Its antigen is not yet known. Per-base quality was not reported, and no clone a single base away is much larger than it. TCR CDR3 regions were amplified from genomic DNA by multiplex PCR using the deep immunoSEQ assay. For each cell subset, the extracted genomic DNA was distributed evenly across all wells of several immunoSEQ 96-well plates, and each plate served as one replicate. Each replicate PCR for sorted subsets received about 0.2 ug genomic DNA, equal to roughly 33,000 T cell genomes. Purified libraries were measured with a Qubit 3.0 fluorometer, size-checked on a Bioanalyzer 2100, and measured again with the KAPA Library Quantification kit. Each immunoSEQ 96-well plate was sequenced on its own single-read 150-cycle Illumina NextSeq 550 flow cell. Under the source paper's analysis protocol: Because the immunoSEQ output held only junctional sequences and lacked quality scores, the filtering could not match the filtering applied to full-length reads. Sequences were annotated with PyIR, a Python wrapper for IgBLAST v1.9, and V/J genes and CDR3 were assigned using IMGT germline references. Reads with weak V/J assignments (E-value above 1e-6), missing CDR3, stop codons, out-of-frame junctions, or ambiguous translated residues were removed. V3J clonotypes were defined as sequences sharing an identical inferred V gene, J gene, and CDR3 amino acid sequence. Percentage overlap between repertoires was computed as shared unique clonotypes divided by the size of the smaller repertoire. Richness of each repertoire was evaluated using RTK rarefaction, the Chao1 estimator, and Recon v2.1 estimates of unobserved clonotypes. Generation probabilities were computed with OLGA for all TCRbeta clonotypes obtained by the gDNA method from a few donors. The table comes from immuneACCESS by way of TCRdb, which keeps in-frame sequences with V and J called. Part of the clones is missing from these tables; in studies checked, under half for an unresolved V gene and the rest for unknown reasons. The DNA gave D and trimming, while V, J and clone size come from that table. In all, the sample holds 2 million to 2.5 million clones, and 85% to 95% of those were seen once. 0.1% to 0.15% of the sample is in the top ten clones.

The donors were healthy, HIV-negative adults who had no recently reported acute infections or vaccinations. Every donor was a Caucasian adult living in Nashville, Tennessee, USA. CD4+ T cells were enriched by magnetic negative selection; naive cells were then positively selected on CD45RA, and the negative fraction formed the memory subset. After blood collection by leukapheresis, PBMCs were isolated using Ficoll-Histopaque density gradient centrifugation and then cryopreserved in the vapor phase of liquid nitrogen. Analytical flow cytometry was used to check the purity and quantity of every magnetically sorted T cell population. Each sorted fraction had its genomic DNA isolated and then quantified by UV absorbance on a Nanodrop 2000c. The sample belongs to a study of shared clonotypes between healthy human individuals (dated by TCRdb to about 2020). Looking at the study overall: The cohort comprised two women and a few men aged 18 to 49 years. For each donor, three plates each were used for CD4 naive and CD4 memory, two plates were used for CD8 naive, and one plate was used for CD8 memory. Blood TCR repertoires of about 5 healthy adults were deeply sequenced to estimate repertoire size and the extent of clonotype sharing between individuals. Different laboratories and diverse techniques were used to prepare libraries and sequence TCR repertoires, to increase sequencing depth and limit assay-specific biases. Between about 0.94 and 10 billion PBMCs per donor were obtained by leukapheresis. Findings and caveats that apply to the study as a whole: When a handful of donors were compared, the shared fraction of clonotypes was about 5% for naive CD4, around 4% for naive CD8, about 2.4% for memory CD4, and 0.4% for memory CD8. Estimated clonotype richness was generally larger for naive than for memory subsets. Rarefaction of sorted-subset datasets indicated incomplete sequencing despite the large sequencing depth. Only blood was sampled, and tissue TCR repertoires likely differ from those in blood. The small number of donors limited the genetic and exposure-history diversity represented. Pairwise subsampling indicated that sequencing depth was expected to affect the degree of clonotype sharing among donors. Higher generation probabilities were observed for clonotypes shared by all four sorted-subset donors than for non-shared clonotypes.

The CDR3 spans 18 residues, from the cysteine through the phenylalanine. Only CDR3 DNA remains: 54 bases, in frame from the first base. This receptor was obtained from a man between 18 and 35 years old in good health. The chain was built from TRBV12-1 and TRBJ1-2; TRBD1, the D gene given by the table, was not confirmed from the DNA. TRBV12-1 is a pseudogene. Specimen: naive CD4+ T cells sorted from blood. The cell subset or site tag for this specimen amounts to: CD45RA+ positively selected. In nucleotide form, the sequence is TGTGCCAGCAGCTTTGGCCGGGACAGGGTCCCCTGGAGCTATGGCTACACCTTC. Its protein is CASSFGRDRVPWSYGYTF.